This T cell receptor beta chain is from a study of control samples from healthy donors and cancer patients. This clone has only one observation. Generated by immunoSEQ multiplex PCR, the TCRdb table keeps only in-frame clones and is missing some. The data hold around 170,000 clones, with 88% observed a single time. The CDR3 extends over 14 amino acids. V lost 3 bases and J lost 8, with 16 bases in between. Germline values: CDR1 MNHEY, CDR2 SMNVEV (reference sequence). The source of this sequence is a woman aged 30 to 39 in good health. The J gene is TRBJ1-2, the V gene TRBV27; D gene unclear. Source material: blood. CDR3 in amino acids: CASSFGGVVSGYTF. CDR3 nucleotides: TGTGCCAGCAGTTTCGGCGGGGTGGTGAGCGGCTACACCTTC.